Detailed here is one TCR beta chain. Libraries were prepared by immunoSEQ multiplex PCR; TCRdb keeps only in-frame clonotypes and omits some of them. There are about 990,000 clones in the sample; approximately 80% occur only once, and more than 0.55% lies in the top ten. This sample stems from a study of shared clonotypes between healthy human individuals. The V gene lost 7 bases and the J gene lost 7 bases, with 10 bases spanning the gap. There are 10 residues in the CDR3. Germline CDR1 is SQVTM and CDR2 is ANQGSEA. The chain joins TRBV29-1 to TRBJ2-5, with D uncertain. This sequence was found in a man between 18 and 29 years old in good health. Some clones in this sample may be carry-over from other donors' samples. Sequenced input: memory CD4+ T cells from PBMCs. Documented subset: CD45RA-negative fraction. CDR3 loop: CSGEWGTQYF. The CDR3 nucleotides read TGCAGCGGCGAATGGGGGACCCAGTACTTC.